A selection of T cell receptor beta chains follows, all from one sample in a study of cytomegalovirus exposure and HLA in healthy donors. Clones were sequenced by immunoSEQ multiplex PCR, and TCRdb holds only the in-frame ones, with some missing. The sample lists 240,000 or so clones, roughly 82% occurring once. Sequencing used PBMCs. These receptors all stem from a woman between 40 and 50 years old in good health and CMV-seropositive. CDR3s include the opening cysteine and the closing phenylalanine or tryptophan.

J	V	CDR3
TRBJ2-3	TRBV5-1	CASSPEGLSADTQYF
TRBJ2-7	TRBV2	CASTGQSYEQYF
TRBJ1-1	TRBV5-8	CASSPRGEAFF
TRBJ2-7	TRBV7-9	CSSSPPLGGEKGYEQYF
TRBJ1-2	TRBV6-5	CASSSGGAGYTF
TRBJ2-7	TRBV18	CASSPSVPNYNEQYF
.	TRBV23-1	CASSQEACLRLAVYEQYF
TRBJ2-7	TRBV28	CASSSWGAGSYEQYF
TRBJ2-7	TRBV6-5	CASSGTGGTEQYF
TRBJ2-3	TRBV7-2	CASSLAGGPTQYF